This TCR beta chain comes out of a study of blood T cell repertoires in COVID-19. Study at large: Sample material is recorded as cDNA or gDNA derived from T cells, B-cell-depleted T cells, or PBMCs.

The sample holds one count of this clone. The same CDR3 arises from other DNA sequences in this sample as well. Per the study methods: Researchers report that nucleated cell counts were estimated from reference gene primer amplification. The protocol was immunoSEQ multiplex PCR, while the TCRdb copy is restricted to in-frame clones and leaves out a portion. V and J calls and clone size are given by that table; D and trimming were obtained from the DNA. Of roughly 300,000 clones listed, more than 75% are singletons. Cohort assignment relied on participant-reported clinical history. Recovered Cohort 3 donors showed two negative PCRs, clearance, or symptom resolution. Trimming removed 6 bases at V and 1 base at J, with 10 bases between. CDR1 is MDHEN, CDR2 SYDVKM, per germline. The CDR3 has 13 amino acids.

Material: PBMCs or T cells enriched from blood (not recorded which). This rearrangement joins TRBV28 to TRBJ2-7, with D possibly TRBD1 on 6 matching bases. This TCR came from a woman younger than 30 who had recovered from COVID-19. As DNA, the CDR3 is TGTGCCAGCAGGCCGACAGGTTCCTACGAGCAGTACTTC. The encoded protein is CASRPTGSYEQYF.